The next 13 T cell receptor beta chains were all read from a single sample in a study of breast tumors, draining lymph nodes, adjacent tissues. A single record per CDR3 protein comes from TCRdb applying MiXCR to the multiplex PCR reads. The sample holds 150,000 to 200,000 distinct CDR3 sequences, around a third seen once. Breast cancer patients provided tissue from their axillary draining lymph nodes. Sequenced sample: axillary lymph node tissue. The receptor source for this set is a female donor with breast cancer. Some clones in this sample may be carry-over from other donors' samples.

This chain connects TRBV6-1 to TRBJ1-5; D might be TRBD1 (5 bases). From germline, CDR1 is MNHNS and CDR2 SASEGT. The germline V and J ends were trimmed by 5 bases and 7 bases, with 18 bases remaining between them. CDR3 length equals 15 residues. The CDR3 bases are TGTGCCAGCAGTCGTGGGGCAGGGAGACGGCAGCCCCAGCATTTT. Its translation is CASSRGAGRRQPQHF.

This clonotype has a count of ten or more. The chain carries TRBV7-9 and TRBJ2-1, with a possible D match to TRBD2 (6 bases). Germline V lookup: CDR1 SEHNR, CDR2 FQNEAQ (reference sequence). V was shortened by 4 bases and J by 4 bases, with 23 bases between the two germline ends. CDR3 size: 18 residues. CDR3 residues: CASSSTSGTVTPYNEQFF. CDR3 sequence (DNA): TGTGCCAGCAGCTCCACCTCCGGGACTGTCACCCCGTACAATGAGCAGTTCTTC.

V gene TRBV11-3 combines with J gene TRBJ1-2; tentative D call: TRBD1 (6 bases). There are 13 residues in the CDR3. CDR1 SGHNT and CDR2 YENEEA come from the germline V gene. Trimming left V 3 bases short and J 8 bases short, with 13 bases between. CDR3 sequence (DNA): TGTGCCAGCAGCTTCACAGGGAGCGCCGGCTACACCTTC. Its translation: CASSFTGSAGYTF.

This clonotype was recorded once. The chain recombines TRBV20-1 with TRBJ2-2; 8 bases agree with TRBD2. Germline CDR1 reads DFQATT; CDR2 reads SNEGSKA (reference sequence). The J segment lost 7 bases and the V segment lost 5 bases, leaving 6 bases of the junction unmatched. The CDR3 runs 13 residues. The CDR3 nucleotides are TGCAGTGCTGGGACTAGGACCTACGGGGAGCTGTTTTTT. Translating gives CSAGTRTYGELFF.

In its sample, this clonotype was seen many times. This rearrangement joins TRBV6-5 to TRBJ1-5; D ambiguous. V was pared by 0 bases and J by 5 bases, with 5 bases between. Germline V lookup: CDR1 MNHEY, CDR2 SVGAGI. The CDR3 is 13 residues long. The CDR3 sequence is CASSYSRDQPQHF. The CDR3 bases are TGTGCCAGCAGTTACTCCAGAGATCAGCCCCAGCATTTT.

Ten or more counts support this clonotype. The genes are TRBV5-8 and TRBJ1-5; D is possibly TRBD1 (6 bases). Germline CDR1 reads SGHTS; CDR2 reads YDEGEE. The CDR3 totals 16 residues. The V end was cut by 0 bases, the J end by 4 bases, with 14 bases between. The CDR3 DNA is TGTGCCAGCAGCTTGGGGAGGGGGGAGCAGAATCAGCCCCAGCATTTT. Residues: CASSLGRGEQNQPQHF. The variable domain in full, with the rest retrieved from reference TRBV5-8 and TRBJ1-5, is EAGVTQSPTHLIKTRGQQATLRCSPISGHTSVYWYQQALGLGLQFLLWYDEGEERNRGNFPPRFSGRQFPNYSSELNVNALELEDSALYLCASSLGRGEQNQPQHFGDGTRLSIL.

CDR3 sequence reads: CASSLPGQTNTEAFF. The CDR3, as DNA: TGTGCCAGCAGCTTACCCGGACAGACTAACACTGAAGCTTTCTTT. The J gene is TRBJ1-1, the V gene TRBV7-9, with D tentatively TRBD1 (6 bases). Germline assignment: CDR1 SEHNR and CDR2 FQNEAQ (reference sequence). V was trimmed by 2 bases and J by 2 bases, leaving 12 bases between them. There are 15 residues in the CDR3.

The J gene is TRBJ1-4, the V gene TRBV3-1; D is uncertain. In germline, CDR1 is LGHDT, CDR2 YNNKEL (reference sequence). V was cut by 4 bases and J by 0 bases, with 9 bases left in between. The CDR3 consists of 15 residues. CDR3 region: CASSLGRATNEKLFF. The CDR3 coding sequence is TGTGCCAGCAGCCTTGGACGGGCAACTAATGAAAAACTGTTTTTT. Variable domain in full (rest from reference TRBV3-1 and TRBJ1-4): DTAVSQTPKYLVTQMGNDKSIKCEQNLGHDTMYWYKQDSKKFLKIMFSYNNKELIINETVPNRFSPKSPDKAHLNLHINSLELGDSAVYFCASSLGRATNEKLFFGSGTQLSVL.

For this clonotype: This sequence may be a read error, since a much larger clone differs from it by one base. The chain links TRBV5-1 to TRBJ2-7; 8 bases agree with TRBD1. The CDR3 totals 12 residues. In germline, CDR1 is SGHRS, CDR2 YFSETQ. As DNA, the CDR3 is TGCGCCAGCAGCGGACAGGGTAACGAGCACTACTTC. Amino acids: CASSGQGNEHYF.

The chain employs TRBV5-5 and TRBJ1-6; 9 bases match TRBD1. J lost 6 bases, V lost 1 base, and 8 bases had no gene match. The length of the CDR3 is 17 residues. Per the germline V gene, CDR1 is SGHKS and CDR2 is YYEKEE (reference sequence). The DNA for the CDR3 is TGTGCCAGCAGCTTGCATCCGCCACAGGGGGCTAATTCACCCCTCCACTTT. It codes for CASSLHPPQGANSPLHF.

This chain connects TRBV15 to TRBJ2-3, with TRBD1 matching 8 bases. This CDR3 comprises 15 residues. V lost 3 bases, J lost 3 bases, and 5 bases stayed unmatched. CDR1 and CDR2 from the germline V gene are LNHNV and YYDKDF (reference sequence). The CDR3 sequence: CATSSYRTGTDTQYF. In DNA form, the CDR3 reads TGTGCCACCAGCAGTTACCGGACAGGGACAGATACGCAGTATTTT.

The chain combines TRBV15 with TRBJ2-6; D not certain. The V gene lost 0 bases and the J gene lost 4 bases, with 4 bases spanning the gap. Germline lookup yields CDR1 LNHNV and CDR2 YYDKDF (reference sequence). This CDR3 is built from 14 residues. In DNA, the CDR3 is TGTGCCACCAGCAGAGAGGAGGGGGCCAACGTCCTGACTTTC. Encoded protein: CATSREEGANVLTF.

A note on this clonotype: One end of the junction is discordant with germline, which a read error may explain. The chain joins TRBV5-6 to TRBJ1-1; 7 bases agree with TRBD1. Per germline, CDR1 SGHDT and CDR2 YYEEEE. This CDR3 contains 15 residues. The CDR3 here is CASSPSGGLNTEAFF. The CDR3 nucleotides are TGTGCCAGCAGCCCATCAGGGGGGCTCAACACCGAAGCTTTCTTT.